These 27 T cell receptor beta chains share one sample of origin, sequenced in a study of beta chain features in type 1 diabetes. All of the isolated RNA was reverse transcribed, so expressed TCRB transcripts were sequenced. Here immunoSEQ multiplex PCR was the method, and the copy in TCRdb shows in-frame clones only, minus some. The sample has about 150,000 clones, 8% to 13% seen once. The specimen sequenced was naive CD4+ T cells from blood. Source of these receptors: a man between 18 and 29 years old in good health.

This clone came up a few times. The V and J genes are TRBV7-9 and TRBJ1-2; D remains unclear. Per the germline V gene, CDR1 is SEHNR and CDR2 is FQNEAQ (reference sequence). Deletions cut 4 bases from V and 2 bases from J, with 5 bases between. This CDR3 has 12 residues. The CDR3 sequence: CASSSVNYGYTF. Written as DNA, the CDR3 is TGTGCCAGCAGCTCGGTCAACTATGGCTACACCTTC.

This chain uses TRBV30 with TRBJ2-7, with 9 bases aligning to TRBD2. Per the germline V gene, CDR1 is GTSNPN and CDR2 is SVGIG (reference sequence). This CDR3 has 14 amino acids. V shed 1 base, J shed 4 bases, and the junction held 5 bases outside the gene matches. CDR3 protein: CAWSGRGGSYEQYF. CDR3 nucleotide sequence: TGTGCCTGGAGTGGGCGGGGGGGCTCTTACGAGCAGTACTTC.

The chain has TRBV6-5 and TRBJ2-2; maybe TRBD1 (5 bases). This CDR3 is 12 amino acids long. Germline CDR1 and CDR2: MNHEY and SVGAGI. V was trimmed by 8 bases and J by 5 bases, leaving 9 bases between them. The CDR3 DNA sequence: TGTGCCAGCTGGCAGGGAACCGGGGAGCTGTTTTTT. Protein product: CASWQGTGELFF.

The J gene is TRBJ1-6, the V gene TRBV5-1; the D is unclear. Germline V gene data show CDR1 as SGHRS and CDR2 as YFSETQ. The CDR3 is 15 residues long. Trimming took 4 bases from V and 1 from J, leaving 9 bases between them. This chain's CDR3 is CASSPSGSYNSPLHF. The CDR3 DNA sequence: TGCGCCAGCAGCCCCTCGGGGTCCTATAATTCACCCCTCCACTTT.

The genes are TRBV27 and TRBJ2-5; 10 bases agree with TRBD2. Germline values: CDR1 MNHEY, CDR2 SMNVEV (reference sequence). The CDR3 totals 14 residues. Trimming at V came to 3 bases and at J to 3 bases, leaving 1 base not matched to a gene. In nucleotides, the CDR3 is TGTGCCAGCAGTTTCCTAGCGGGGGAAGAGACCCAGTACTTC. This gives the protein CASSFLAGEETQYF.

The chain joins TRBV5-1 to TRBJ1-4, with D perhaps TRBD1 (5 bases). From germline, CDR1 is SGHRS and CDR2 YFSETQ. V shed 2 bases and J shed 5 bases, with 10 bases lying between them. This CDR3 is 14 amino acids long. The CDR3 spells CASSLGHGNEKLFF. CDR3 nucleotides: TGCGCCAGCAGCTTAGGACATGGCAATGAAAAACTGTTTTTT.

The V call is TRBV5-1, the J call TRBJ1-4; possible D gene TRBD1, 6 bases. The CDR3 runs 15 residues. V lost 0 bases and J 6 bases, leaving 12 bases between the germline ends. In germline, CDR1 is SGHRS, CDR2 YFSETQ. In DNA form, the CDR3 reads TGCGCCAGCAGCTTGGCAGGACAGAGGTATGAAAAACTGTTTTTT. Translated, it gives CASSLAGQRYEKLFF.

The chain uses TRBV28 and TRBJ2-5; tentatively, D is TRBD1 (6 bases). With the DNA end fitting TRBJ2-7 better, the J assignment may be wrong. The germline gives CDR1 MDHEN, CDR2 SYDVKM. The CDR3 runs to 12 residues. Here the CDR3 DNA reads TGTGCCAGCAGTAACACAGGGTACGAGCAGTACTTC. This encodes CASSNTGYEQYF.

V gene TRBV5-8 combines with J gene TRBJ1-5; 9 nucleotides agree with TRBD1. Unmatched junction bases numbered 11, after V lost 4 bases and J lost 6 bases. The CDR3 spans 16 residues. Germline loops: CDR1 SGHTS, CDR2 YDEGEE. This chain's CDR3 is CASSGTGTGRFQPQHF. The CDR3 DNA follows: TGTGCCAGCAGCGGCACCGGGACAGGGCGTTTTCAGCCCCAGCATTTT.

This chain connects TRBV6-5 to TRBJ2-3, with a weak D call TRBD2 (5 bases). Deletions cut 3 bases from V and 5 bases from J, with 6 bases between. The CDR3 runs to 12 residues. CDR1 and CDR2 (germline): MNHEY, SVGAGI. The CDR3 here is CASSYEGDTQYF. The CDR3 nucleotides read TGTGCCAGCAGTTATGAGGGAGATACGCAGTATTTT.

The chain uses TRBV7-9 and TRBJ2-7; 9 positions agree with TRBD1. The V and J ends lost 0 bases and 5 bases, in that order; junction bases with no gene match: 5. The germline gives CDR1 SEHNR, CDR2 FQNEAQ (reference sequence). The CDR3 covers 15 residues. The CDR3, as DNA: TGTGCCAGCAGCTTAGCACGGGACAGGGAGGACGAGCAGTACTTC. Its translation: CASSLARDREDEQYF.

This clone was found a few times. The chain joins TRBV21-1 to TRBJ1-5; the table's D call of TRBD1 was not tested on the DNA. TRBV21-1 is tagged as a pseudogene. The CDR3 contains 14 residues. DNA for the CDR3: TGTGCCAGCAGTGGCAGGGGGATCAATCAGCCCCAGCATTTT. Protein product: CASSGRGINQPQHF.

The V call is TRBV2, the J call TRBJ1-6; 7 bases line up with TRBD1. This CDR3 has 14 residues. Per germline, CDR1 SNHLY and CDR2 FYNNEI. The J segment lost 9 bases and the V segment lost 6 bases, leaving 8 bases of the junction unmatched. As DNA, the CDR3 is TGTGCCAGCAGCAGGGACAGAGAGGGTTCACCCCTCCACTTT. Residues: CASSRDREGSPLHF. Complete variable domain (other parts from reference TRBV2 and TRBJ1-6): EPEVTQTPSHQVTQMGQEVILRCVPISNHLYFYWYRQILGQKVEFLVSFYNNEISEKSEIFDDQFSVERPDGSNFTLKIRSTKLEDSAMYFCASSRDREGSPLHFGNGTRLTVT.

This chain uses TRBV11-2 with TRBJ2-2; TRBD2 might be the D (5 bases). CDR3 length equals 15 residues. Germline V CDR1 and CDR2: SGHAT, FQNNGV. V lost 0 bases, J lost 1 base, and 6 bases lay in between. CDR3: CASSLEAGNTGELFF. The CDR3 nucleotides read TGTGCCAGCAGCTTAGAGGCGGGGAACACCGGGGAGCTGTTTTTT.

The rearrangement joins TRBV6-5 to TRBJ2-7; tentative D call: TRBD1 (6 bases). This CDR3 is built from 13 residues. V was cut by 7 bases and J by 2 bases, with 12 bases left in between. Germline V gene lookup returns CDR1 MNHEY and CDR2 SVGAGI. The CDR3 DNA follows: TGTGCCAGCAAACTGGACAGAGCCTACGAGCAGTACTTC. Translation: CASKLDRAYEQYF.

This chain joins TRBV6-1 and TRBJ2-4; 9 nucleotides agree with TRBD2. CDR1 is MNHNS, CDR2 SASEGT, per germline. This CDR3 region has 14 residues. Trimming took 6 bases from V and 4 from J; bases not matched to a gene: 4. For the CDR3, the DNA is TGTGCCAGCAGGGAGCGGGGGGCGAAAAACATTCAGTACTTC. Amino acids: CASRERGAKNIQYF.

This sequence joins TRBV9 and TRBJ2-2; 16 positions match TRBD2. Trimming took 3 bases from V and 9 from J; bases not matched to a gene: 5. From germline, CDR1 is SGDLS and CDR2 YYNGEE. The CDR3 consists of 16 residues. In nucleotides, the CDR3 is TGTGCCAGCAGCGAGGGACTAGCGGGGGGGCTGCGGGAGCTGTTTTTT. Translated: CASSEGLAGGLRELFF.

J is TRBJ2-7 and V is TRBV11-2, with 12 bases lining up with TRBD2. V shed 4 bases, J shed 2 bases, and the junction held 6 bases outside the gene matches. The CDR3 is 16 amino acids. Germline assignment: CDR1 SGHAT and CDR2 FQNNGV. CDR3: CASSYTSGGSAYEQYF. The CDR3 nucleotides read TGTGCCAGCAGCTATACTAGCGGGGGGTCCGCCTACGAGCAGTACTTC. Supplemented by reference TRBV11-2 and TRBJ2-7, the full variable domain reads EAGVAQSPRYKIIEKRQSVAFWCNPISGHATLYWYQQILGQGPKLLIQFQNNGVVDDSQLPKDRFSAERLKGVDSTLKIQPAKLEDSAVYLCASSYTSGGSAYEQYFGPGTRLTVT.

The chain combines TRBV5-8 with TRBJ1-6, with TRBD1 identical over 7 bases. The V segment lost 4 bases and the J segment 3 bases; nucleotides outside the gene matches: 10. The CDR3 spans 17 residues. Germline lookup yields CDR1 SGHTS and CDR2 YDEGEE. CDR3 residues: CASSPGTDIYYNSPLHF. The CDR3 bases are TGTGCCAGCAGCCCGGGGACAGACATCTACTATAATTCACCCCTCCACTTT.

The CDR3 DNA is TGCGCCAGCAGCCAAGACATTACAGGAAGCCAGCCCCAGCATTTT. This translates into CASSQDITGSQPQHF. The chain combines TRBV4-1 with TRBJ1-5; weak D call: TRBD1 (5 bases). In germline, CDR1 is MGHRA, CDR2 YSYEKL. With 0 bases removed from V and 7 bases from J, the gap between germline ends came to 13 bases. The CDR3 has 15 amino acids.

There are a few counts of this clone. This chain links TRBV9 with TRBJ2-7, with D maybe TRBD1 (5 bases). V lost 0 bases, J lost 5 bases, and 15 bases lay in between. Germline V lookup: CDR1 SGDLS, CDR2 YYNGEE. CDR3 length: 15 residues. The CDR3 protein is CASSVGGGRAHEQYF. Here the CDR3 DNA reads TGTGCCAGCAGCGTAGGAGGCGGCAGGGCCCACGAGCAGTACTTC.

The chain joins TRBV4-3 to TRBJ2-2; 9 bases line up with TRBD1. V lost 3 bases and J lost 6; bases outside the gene matches: 11. The germline gives CDR1 LGHNA, CDR2 YSLEER. This CDR3 is built from 17 residues. This CDR3 is CASSQIEGQGHSGELFF. The DNA for the CDR3 is TGCGCCAGCAGCCAGATAGAAGGACAGGGGCATTCCGGGGAGCTGTTTTTT.

This clone appeared a few times. The genes are TRBV2 and TRBJ2-5; 8 nucleotides line up with TRBD1. Trimming cost V 5 bases and J 5 bases; bases outside gene matches: 4. CDR1 and CDR2 (germline): SNHLY, FYNNEI. This CDR3 comprises 13 residues. The CDR3 bases are TGTGCCAGCAGTCTGGACAGGGTGGAGACCCAGTACTTC. Residues: CASSLDRVETQYF.

The chain has TRBV5-6 and TRBJ2-6, with D tentatively TRBD1 (5 bases). The CDR3 has 15 amino acids. Trimming took off 3 bases at V and 3 bases at J, with 10 bases between the two ends. Per germline, CDR1 SGHDT and CDR2 YYEEEE. CDR3 sequence (DNA): TGTGCCAGCAGCTCTTTAGGGGTTGGGGCCAACGTCCTGACTTTC. Translating gives CASSSLGVGANVLTF.

In this sample, this clone turned up a few times. The rearrangement links TRBV28 to TRBJ2-5; TRBD1 agrees at 8 bases. This CDR3 has 15 amino acids. Looked up from germline, CDR1 is MDHEN and CDR2 is SYDVKM. With V trimmed by 6 bases and J by 2 bases, 8 bases remained unmatched. DNA for the CDR3: TGTGCCAGCAGAACCTACAGGGGGAGGCAAGAGACCCAGTACTTC. Protein product: CASRTYRGRQETQYF.

This clone was seen a handful of times. This chain joins TRBV27 and TRBJ2-6; D is perhaps TRBD1 (6 bases). From germline, CDR1 is MNHEY and CDR2 SMNVEV (reference sequence). The CDR3 totals 17 residues. Trimming took 2 bases from V and 1 from J, leaving 12 bases between them. The CDR3 is CASSLRGLRSGANVLTF. The CDR3 DNA is TGTGCCAGCAGTTTAAGGGGGTTGAGGTCTGGGGCCAACGTCCTGACTTTC.

The DNA for the CDR3 is TGTGCCAGCAGCCCGGCGGGGGTCTCCTACAATGAGCAGTTCTTC. Encoded protein: CASSPAGVSYNEQFF. This chain joins TRBV11-3 and TRBJ2-1, with 7 bases that match TRBD2. The CDR3 extends over 15 amino acids. Unmatched junction bases numbered 4, after V lost 5 bases and J lost 0 bases. Germline values: CDR1 SGHNT, CDR2 YENEEA.